This TCR beta chain is from a study of T cell repertoires in cytomegalovirus infection. Study-level information: Signatures in public TCR beta sequences pointed to both CMV infection and matching HLA type.

V was shortened by 0 bases and J by 0 bases, with 15 bases between the two germline ends. The germline CDR1 and CDR2 sequences are SGHNT and YYREEE (reference sequence). The CDR3 sequence is 17 residues long. Notes on this clonotype: Its antigen is unidentified.

TCRdb redid the calling of the reads with MiXCR, one entry per CDR3 protein. This table holds 450,000 to 650,000 distinct CDR3 sequences, just under 40% found once. This chain uses TRBV5-4 with TRBJ1-1, with no clear D. The sample was cultured PBMCs, taken from culture after CMV antigen stimulation. The TCR sequence derives from a human donor in good health (CMV status not recorded). Some clones in this sample may be carry-over from other donors' samples. CDR3 nucleotides: TGTGCCAGCAGCTTGGCAGGAGATCGACAAATGAACACTGAAGCTTTCTTT. It encodes CASSLAGDRQMNTEAFF.